These 17 T cell receptor beta chains came from one sample sequenced in a study of blood T cell repertoires in COVID-19. The method was immunoSEQ multiplex PCR; TCRdb's version includes in-frame clones alone and lacks a portion of them. Counted here are nearly 200,000 clones, around 84% occurring once; the ten biggest clones make up 20%. The sequencing sample was made of peripheral blood. The receptors originated from a human donor in a cohort sampled during active COVID-19.

The V gene is TRBV2, the J gene TRBJ1-1; 7 nucleotides line up with TRBD1. There are 13 residues in the CDR3. Germline values: CDR1 SNHLY, CDR2 FYNNEI. The trim removed 10 bases at V and 2 bases at J, leaving 7 bases unmatched. CDR3 protein: CATLDRTNTEAFF. DNA for the CDR3: TGTGCCACCTTGGACAGGACTAACACTGAAGCTTTCTTT.

The chain uses TRBV28 and TRBJ1-5; weak D call: TRBD1 (6 bases). CDR3 length: 17 residues. Germline V gene lookup returns CDR1 MDHEN and CDR2 SYDVKM. V dropped 7 bases and J dropped 5 bases, with 24 bases sitting between them. CDR3 loop: CASISPGERGSDQPQHF. CDR3 DNA: TGTGCCAGCATATCGCCAGGGGAGCGAGGTTCCGATCAGCCCCAGCATTTT.

The genes are TRBV5-1 and TRBJ1-5; TRBD1 matches 8 bases. Per the germline V gene, CDR1 is SGHRS and CDR2 is YFSETQ. Unmatched junction bases numbered 4, after V lost 4 bases and J lost 10 bases. The CDR3 is 12 amino acids. CDR3 amino acids: CASSTGQGPQHF. In DNA, the CDR3 is TGCGCCAGCAGCACAGGACAGGGCCCCCAGCATTTT. The whole variable domain, remainder taken from reference TRBV5-1 and TRBJ1-5, is KAGVTQTPRYLIKTRGQQVTLSCSPISGHRSVSWYQQTPGQGLQFLFEYFSETQRNKGNFPGRFSGRQFSNSRSEMNVSTLELGDSALYLCASSTGQGPQHFGDGTRLSIL.

The chain joins TRBV6-6 to TRBJ2-2, with D hard to call. Trimming took off 4 bases at V and 1 base at J, with 7 bases between the two ends. This CDR3 has 14 amino acids. CDR1 and CDR2 from the germline V gene are MNHNY and SVGAGI (reference sequence). For the CDR3, the DNA is TGTGCCAGCAGTTTAGCCGGGAACACCGGGGAGCTGTTTTTT. Amino acids: CASSLAGNTGELFF.

V is TRBV27 and J is TRBJ2-7; 7 nucleotides agree with TRBD1. V trimming: 6 bases; J trimming: 1 base; junction bases outside the gene matches: 15. The CDR3 is made up of 17 amino acids. From germline, CDR1 is MNHEY and CDR2 SMNVEV (reference sequence). CDR3 sequence (DNA): TGTGCCAGCAGCGCAGAGACAGGGAGAACGCTTTCCTACGAGCAGTACTTC. It specifies CASSAETGRTLSYEQYF.

About this clone itself: At the DNA level, this CDR3 is encoded by other sequences in the same sample as well. V and J are TRBV12-3 or TRBV12-4 and TRBJ1-2; no firm D call. V was cut by 2 bases and J by 2 bases, with 6 bases left in between. The length of the CDR3 is 13 residues. Written as DNA, the CDR3 is TGTGCCAGCAGTTTAAGAGGGAACTATGGCTACACCTTC. Protein: CASSLRGNYGYTF.

V usage is TRBV19 and J usage is TRBJ1-5, with D hard to call. This CDR3 region has 16 residues. Trimming took off 7 bases at V and 4 bases at J, with 20 bases between the two ends. Per the germline V gene, CDR1 is LNHDA and CDR2 is SQIVND (reference sequence). CDR3 in DNA: TGTGCCAGTACTTCAACCGGGGATTTAAGAAATCAGCCCCAGCATTTT. Protein product: CASTSTGDLRNQPQHF.

The genes are TRBV27 and TRBJ2-7; 7 nucleotides line up with TRBD2. The CDR3 is made up of 16 amino acids. J was trimmed by 2 bases and V by 0 bases; bases with no gene match: 7. Germline V gene lookup returns CDR1 MNHEY and CDR2 SMNVEV (reference sequence). The CDR3 DNA is TGTGCCAGCAGTTTATCTACCGGGAGGCCCACCTACGAGCAGTACTTC. This translates into CASSLSTGRPTYEQYF.

The chain combines TRBV28 with TRBJ2-5; TRBD1 matches 10 bases. This CDR3 region has 16 residues. Germline V gene lookup returns CDR1 MDHEN and CDR2 SYDVKM. V trimming: 4 bases; J trimming: 5 bases; junction bases outside the gene matches: 10. DNA for the CDR3: TGTGCCAGCAGTTCTAACCGACAGGGGGCGACGGAGACCCAGTACTTC. Translating it yields CASSSNRQGATETQYF.

The chain is built from TRBV15 and TRBJ2-1; the match to TRBD1 covers 8 bases. Germline assignment: CDR1 LNHNV and CDR2 YYDKDF (reference sequence). The CDR3 runs 16 residues. The V segment lost 3 bases and the J segment 3 bases; nucleotides outside the gene matches: 7. The DNA of the CDR3 is TGTGCCACCAGCAGCCTCAGGGGGCCGGACTACAATGAGCAGTTCTTC. It yields the protein CATSSLRGPDYNEQFF.

This clone was detected only a few times. This rearrangement joins TRBV9 to TRBJ1-6; the match to TRBD1 covers 8 bases. V lost 0 bases and J lost 5; bases outside the gene matches: 10. This CDR3 comprises 18 residues. The V gene's germline CDR1 is SGDLS and CDR2 YYNGEE. This CDR3 is CASSVASGQGRNNSPLHF. CDR3 nucleotide sequence: TGTGCCAGCAGCGTAGCTAGTGGACAGGGAAGGAATAATTCACCCCTCCACTTT.

This clone has more than one count but fewer than ten. This chain uses TRBV6-5 with TRBJ1-1; D is unclear. The CDR3 loop spans 15 amino acids. V dropped 7 bases and J dropped 1 base, with 16 bases sitting between them. Germline assignment: CDR1 MNHEY and CDR2 SVGAGI. CDR3 residues: CASNPTGRRNTEAFF. In nucleotides, the CDR3 is TGTGCCAGCAATCCGACGGGGAGGCGGAACACTGAAGCTTTCTTT.

This chain uses TRBV11-2 with TRBJ1-1; D might be TRBD1 (5 bases). V lost 1 base to trimming and J lost 0 bases, with 12 bases between them. The CDR3 runs to 16 residues. Germline assignment: CDR1 SGHAT and CDR2 FQNNGV. DNA of the CDR3: TGTGCCAGCAGCTTAGGTGCTTCAGGGTTGAACACTGAAGCTTTCTTT. Translated, it gives CASSLGASGLNTEAFF.

The count of this clone is one. The CDR3 sequence: CASSLGREQRGYEQYF. Written as DNA, the CDR3 is TGCGCCAGCAGCCTAGGCCGGGAACAGCGAGGTTACGAGCAGTACTTC. The chain joins TRBV4-1 to TRBJ2-7, with D perhaps matching TRBD2 (5 bases). V lost 4 bases and J 4 bases, leaving 20 bases between the germline ends. Germline V gene sequence: CDR1 MGHRA, CDR2 YSYEKL. There are 16 residues in the CDR3.

The chain joins TRBV16 to TRBJ2-1, with 7 bases lining up with TRBD2. J gave up 11 bases and V 1 base, and 5 bases lay outside the gene matches. The CDR3 has 13 residues. Germline V gene lookup returns CDR1 KGHSY and CDR2 FQNENV. The CDR3 nucleotides are TGTGCCAGCAGCCAATTTTTGCGGGAGAAGCAGTTCTTC. It translates to CASSQFLREKQFF.

V is TRBV6-6 and J is TRBJ1-2; 9 bases map to TRBD1. The CDR3 totals 14 residues. V lost 8 bases and J lost 4; bases outside the gene matches: 8. Germline CDR1 reads MNHNY; CDR2 reads SVGAGI (reference sequence). The CDR3: CASGPGTGIYGYTF. CDR3 DNA: TGTGCCAGCGGACCAGGGACAGGGATCTATGGCTACACCTTC.

This clone appeared once. The chain is built from TRBV12-3 or TRBV12-4 and TRBJ1-2; maybe TRBD1 (6 bases). The CDR3 loop spans 13 amino acids. V shed 4 bases and J shed 6 bases, with 12 bases lying between them. This chain's CDR3 is CASSYRAVDGYTF. The CDR3 DNA is TGTGCCAGCAGTTACAGGGCAGTTGATGGCTACACCTTC.